Following are 25 T cell receptor beta chains from one sample sequenced in a study of cytomegalovirus exposure and HLA in healthy donors. PCR involved 60 Vbeta and 13 Jbeta primers. Libraries were prepared by immunoSEQ multiplex PCR; TCRdb keeps only in-frame clonotypes and omits some of them. The repertoire holds around 91,000 clones, with roughly 78% as singletons. Sequenced: PBMCs. The receptors stem from a male donor in good health and CMV-seropositive.

V gene TRBV7-6 combines with J gene TRBJ2-5; 7 bases map to TRBD1. The V gene end was trimmed by 6 bases and the J gene end by 5 bases; junction bases not matched to a gene: 9. The CDR3 has 14 amino acids. In germline, CDR1 is SGHVS, CDR2 FNYEAQ. DNA of the CDR3: TGTGCCAGCAGTTTGGGACCGGACAGGGAGACCCAGTACTTC. Amino acids: CASSLGPDRETQYF.

This chain links TRBV19 with TRBJ2-2; D is undetermined. V was clipped by 4 bases and J by 8 bases, with 14 bases between them. Germline V gives CDR1 LNHDA, CDR2 SQIVND (reference sequence). The CDR3 is 14 amino acids. This chain's CDR3 is CASSTQVENGELFF. The CDR3 DNA sequence: TGTGCCAGTAGTACCCAGGTCGAGAATGGGGAGCTGTTTTTT.

This sequence joins TRBV4-2 and TRBJ2-5; TRBD2 is a possible D gene (6 bases). The DNA end lines up better with TRBJ2-7; the J call may be wrong. Germline V gene lookup returns CDR1 LGHNA and CDR2 YNFKEQ. The CDR3 has 16 residues. CDR3 DNA sequence: TGTGCCAGCAGCCCCTGGCCCCGGGACTTCAGCTACGAGCAGTACTTC. It specifies CASSPWPRDFSYEQYF.

J is TRBJ2-7 and V is TRBV15, with a possible D match to TRBD2 (6 bases). This CDR3 has 14 amino acids. In germline, CDR1 is LNHNV, CDR2 YYDKDF (reference sequence). The V end was cut by 5 bases, the J end by 7 bases, with 18 bases between. DNA of the CDR3: TGTGCCACCAGCGGGGGGAGATACCTGAGGGAGCAGTACTTC. Translated, it gives CATSGGRYLREQYF.

A few counts support this clone. The rearrangement links TRBV27 to TRBJ2-1; possibly TRBD2 for D (5 bases). The length of the CDR3 is 16 residues. The germline V and J ends were trimmed by 5 bases and 4 bases, with 18 bases remaining between them. The V gene's germline CDR1 is MNHEY and CDR2 SMNVEV (reference sequence). Here the CDR3 DNA reads TGTGCCAGCAGTGACCGAGCGGCGTCCTTTTACAATGAGCAGTTCTTC. It yields the protein CASSDRAASFYNEQFF.

The chain couples TRBV25-1 to TRBJ1-4, with unresolved D. CDR3 length: 15 amino acids. Trimming left V 3 bases short and J 8 bases short, with 16 bases between. CDR1 is MGHDK and CDR2 is SYGVNS in the germline V gene. The CDR3 here is CASSEVRGSGEKLFF. The CDR3 coding sequence is TGTGCCAGCAGTGAGGTACGGGGTAGCGGCGAAAAACTGTTTTTT.

The genes are TRBV30 and TRBJ1-1; D might be TRBD1 (5 bases). CDR3 length: 13 amino acids. The germline V and J ends were trimmed by 4 bases and 1 base, with 10 bases remaining between them. CDR1 and CDR2 (germline): GTSNPN, SVGIG (reference sequence). CDR3 nucleotides: TGTGCCTGGACTTCCACAGGGAACACTGAAGCTTTCTTT. This gives the protein CAWTSTGNTEAFF.

This chain connects TRBV7-2 to TRBJ2-1, with 8 bases aligning to TRBD2. The CDR3 sequence is 14 residues long. V shed 3 bases and J 9 bases; nucleotides not matched to a gene: 7. From germline, CDR1 is SGHTA and CDR2 FQGNSA. The CDR3 DNA reads as TGTGCCAGCAGCTTTGGGCGGGAGGCCGGTGAGCAGTTCTTC. This sequence encodes CASSFGREAGEQFF.

This clone has a handful of counts. The V gene is TRBV27, the J gene TRBJ2-3; 12 bases map to TRBD2. Germline V CDR1 and CDR2: MNHEY, SMNVEV (reference sequence). The V segment lost 8 bases and the J segment 1 base; nucleotides outside the gene matches: 7. The CDR3 loop spans 16 amino acids. CDR3 loop: CASGSRLAGGTDTQYF. DNA for the CDR3: TGTGCCAGCGGTAGTAGACTAGCGGGGGGCACAGATACGCAGTATTTT.

This clone was observed a single time. This chain joins TRBV15 and TRBJ2-7, with 7 nucleotides matching TRBD1. Unmatched junction bases numbered 6, after V lost 4 bases and J lost 6 bases. The CDR3 length is 13 residues. The V gene's germline CDR1 is LNHNV and CDR2 YYDKDF (reference sequence). The CDR3 is CATSTQGIGEQYF. In DNA, the CDR3 is TGTGCCACCAGCACACAGGGGATCGGCGAGCAGTACTTC.

This clone was detected a few times. CDR3 sequence (DNA): TGTGCCCCCGGACAGGGTGCCACTGAAGCTTTCTTT. As protein: CAPGQGATEAFF. The V gene is TRBV10-3, the J gene TRBJ1-1; 8 nucleotides match TRBD1. The V gene end was trimmed by 11 bases and the J gene end by 4 bases; junction bases not matched to a gene: 6. The length of the CDR3 is 12 residues. Germline CDR1 reads ENHRY; CDR2 reads SYGVKD.

The rearrangement uses TRBV4-1 and TRBJ2-7; 7 bases fit TRBD2. Germline V CDR1 and CDR2: MGHRA, YSYEKL. CDR3 size: 17 residues. V gave up 0 bases and J gave up 1 base; unmatched junction bases: 9. Here the CDR3 reads CASSQDWVSGISYEQYF. The CDR3 nucleotides are TGCGCCAGCAGCCAAGATTGGGTCAGCGGGATTTCCTACGAGCAGTACTTC.

The V and J genes are TRBV19 and TRBJ2-3; 12 bases are a match to TRBD2. The V segment lost 4 bases and the J segment 2 bases; nucleotides outside the gene matches: 4. The CDR3 sequence is 16 residues long. CDR1 is LNHDA, CDR2 SQIVND, per germline (reference sequence). The CDR3 here is CASSTGLAGPTDTQYF. In nucleotides, the CDR3 is TGTGCCAGTAGTACCGGACTAGCGGGACCCACAGATACGCAGTATTTT.

The rearrangement joins TRBV11-2 to TRBJ2-1; D gene uncertain. This CDR3 contains 13 residues. The ends were cut back, 5 bases at V and 7 bases at J, with 12 bases in the middle. Germline CDR1 is SGHAT and CDR2 is FQNNGV. Here the CDR3 reads CASSPLVRNEQFF. The CDR3 region has the DNA TGTGCCAGCAGCCCATTGGTGAGGAATGAGCAGTTCTTC.

This CDR3 reads CAISEITGSSYEQYF. The CDR3 bases are TGTGCCATCAGTGAGATCACAGGGAGCTCCTACGAGCAGTACTTC. This sequence joins TRBV10-3 and TRBJ2-7, with a possible D match to TRBD1 (6 bases). The CDR3 spans 15 residues. CDR1 ENHRY and CDR2 SYGVKD come from the germline V gene. Trimming removed 2 bases from V and 0 bases from J, with 11 bases in between.

J is TRBJ2-5 and V is TRBV19; 14 positions match TRBD2. The CDR3 length is 16 residues. J gave up 6 bases and V 10 bases, and 13 bases lay outside the gene matches. Germline values: CDR1 LNHDA, CDR2 SQIVND (reference sequence). CDR3 region: CATGAIGLAGGQTQYF. The DNA of the CDR3 is TGTGCCACCGGGGCAATAGGACTAGCGGGAGGACAGACCCAGTACTTC. Full variable domain (rest looked up from reference TRBV19 and TRBJ2-5): DGGITQSPKYLFRKEGQNVTLSCEQNLNHDAMYWYRQDPGQGLRLIYYSQIVNDFQKGDIAEGYSVSREKKESFPLTVTSAQKNPTAFYLCATGAIGLAGGQTQYFGPGTRLLVL.

This clone was seen only once. The rearrangement links TRBV7-7 to TRBJ2-3, with 8 positions matching TRBD2. The V and J ends lost 5 bases and 2 bases, in that order; junction bases with no gene match: 12. The CDR3 has 17 residues. CDR1 and CDR2 from the germline V gene are SSHAT and FNYEAQ (reference sequence). CDR3 DNA sequence: TGTGCCAGCAGCCCTGCCCCCTGGCGGGGGGACACAGATACGCAGTATTTT. Residues: CASSPAPWRGDTDTQYF. Supplemented by reference TRBV7-7 and TRBJ2-3, the full variable domain reads GAGVSQSPRYKVTKRGQDVTLRCDPISSHATLYWYQQALGQGPEFLTYFNYEAQPDKSGLPSDRFSAERPEGSISTLTIQRTEQRDSAMYRCASSPAPWRGDTDTQYFGPGTRLTVL.

This clone turned up a few times. V gene TRBV4-1 combines with J gene TRBJ1-5; weak D call: TRBD1 (6 bases). CDR1 and CDR2 from the germline V gene are MGHRA and YSYEKL. The V end lost 0 bases, the J end lost 4 bases, and 16 bases lay between the germline ends. The length of the CDR3 is 17 residues. CDR3 nucleotide sequence: TGCGCCAGCAGCCAAGATTTGTCAGGGGCCTCAAATCAGCCCCAGCATTTT. The encoded protein is CASSQDLSGASNQPQHF.

V usage is TRBV5-1 and J usage is TRBJ2-5, with 9 bases identical to TRBD2. Germline trimming cut 2 bases from V and 3 bases from J; bases unmatched to any gene: 2. CDR3 length: 14 residues. CDR1 and CDR2 from the germline V gene are SGHRS and YFSETQ. For the CDR3, the DNA is TGCGCCAGCAGCTTCGGCGGGAGGGAAGAGACCCAGTACTTC. Translated: CASSFGGREETQYF.

The V and J genes are TRBV5-1 and TRBJ2-1, with D possibly being TRBD1 (5 bases). Trimming removed 4 bases from V and 15 bases from J, with 20 bases in between. Germline V gene lookup returns CDR1 SGHRS and CDR2 YFSETQ. The CDR3 runs 13 residues. The CDR3 nucleotides are TGCGCCAGCAGCCAACCAGGGTTCCCCCGGTGGTTCTTC. The encoded protein is CASSQPGFPRWFF.

The chain carries TRBV28 and TRBJ2-5; 9 bases fit TRBD1. This CDR3 has 16 amino acids. Germline loops: CDR1 MDHEN, CDR2 SYDVKM. The junction had 8 bases not matched to a gene; V was cut back by 5 bases and J by 1 base. In DNA, the CDR3 is TGTGCCAGCAGTCGAACGGGACAGGGTACCCAAGAGACCCAGTACTTC. This encodes CASSRTGQGTQETQYF. Complete variable domain (other parts from reference TRBV28 and TRBJ2-5): DVKVTQSSRYLVKRTGEKVFLECVQDMDHENMFWYRQDPGLGLRLIYFSYDVKMKEKGDIPEGYSVSREKKERFSLILESASTNQTSMYLCASSRTGQGTQETQYFGPGTRLLVL.

This clone was recorded a few times. This chain connects TRBV6-5 to TRBJ2-7; possibly TRBD1 for D (6 bases). V was pared by 6 bases and J by 7 bases, with 16 bases between. The CDR3 sequence is 13 residues long. CDR1 MNHEY and CDR2 SVGAGI come from the germline V gene. CDR3 residues: CASRFRGSTEQYF. The CDR3 DNA reads TGTGCCAGCAGATTCAGGGGTTCCACAGAGCAGTACTTC.

The DNA for the CDR3 is TGTGCCAGCAGCCCCACAAGTCCGTCCAGGGCAACTAATGAAAAACTGTTTTTT. This gives the protein CASSPTSPSRATNEKLFF. The rearrangement joins TRBV5-5 to TRBJ1-4; possibly TRBD1 for D (5 bases). Germline values: CDR1 SGHKS, CDR2 YYEKEE (reference sequence). CDR3 size: 18 residues. Trimming took off 4 bases at V and 0 bases at J, with 19 bases between the two ends.

The chain couples TRBV19 to TRBJ1-1; 12 nucleotides agree with TRBD1. Germline V gene lookup returns CDR1 LNHDA and CDR2 SQIVND (reference sequence). Germline trimming cut 7 bases from V and 5 bases from J; bases unmatched to any gene: 5. The CDR3 covers 14 residues. CDR3 bases: TGTGCCAGTACCTGGGACAGGGGGCGAACTGAAGCTTTCTTT. Amino acid sequence: CASTWDRGRTEAFF. Supplemented by reference TRBV19 and TRBJ1-1, the full variable domain reads DGGITQSPKYLFRKEGQNVTLSCEQNLNHDAMYWYRQDPGQGLRLIYYSQIVNDFQKGDIAEGYSVSREKKESFPLTVTSAQKNPTAFYLCASTWDRGRTEAFFGQGTRLTVV.

This chain links TRBV7-9 with TRBJ2-1; 11 bases map to TRBD2. Germline lookup yields CDR1 SEHNR and CDR2 FQNEAQ (reference sequence). The CDR3 contains 14 residues. V lost 11 bases, J lost 4 bases, and 7 bases stayed unmatched. This chain's CDR3 is CASTTSGMYNEQFF. For the CDR3, the DNA is TGTGCCTCTACGACTAGCGGGATGTACAATGAGCAGTTCTTC.